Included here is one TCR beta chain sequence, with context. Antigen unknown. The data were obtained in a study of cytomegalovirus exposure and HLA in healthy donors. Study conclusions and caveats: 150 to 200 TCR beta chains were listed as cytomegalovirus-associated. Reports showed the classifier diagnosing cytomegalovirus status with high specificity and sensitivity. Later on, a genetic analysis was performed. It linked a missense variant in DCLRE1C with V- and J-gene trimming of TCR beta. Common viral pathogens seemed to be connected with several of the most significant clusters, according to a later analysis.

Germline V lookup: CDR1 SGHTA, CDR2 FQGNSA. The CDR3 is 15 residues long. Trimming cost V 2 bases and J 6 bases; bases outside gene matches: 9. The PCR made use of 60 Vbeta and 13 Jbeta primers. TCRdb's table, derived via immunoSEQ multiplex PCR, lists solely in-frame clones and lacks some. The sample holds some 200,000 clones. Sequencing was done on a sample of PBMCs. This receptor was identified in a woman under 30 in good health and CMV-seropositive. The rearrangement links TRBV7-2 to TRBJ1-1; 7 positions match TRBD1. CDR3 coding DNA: TGTGCCAGCAGCTTAATCGGGCAGGGGGTGTCTGAAGCTTTCTTT. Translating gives CASSLIGQGVSEAFF.